These T cell receptor beta chains were read from a single sample in a study of blood T cell repertoires in COVID-19. Sequenced by immunoSEQ multiplex PCR; TCRdb stores in-frame clones only, minus some. The sample has around 370,000 clones, 85% to 90% seen once; the top ten hold around 7%. Sequenced input: peripheral blood. The receptors shown here come from a man between 18 and 35 years old with active or convalescent COVID-19. The CDR3 runs from the conserved cysteine through the conserved F or W. The D gene is left open where the match is weak. Rows may omit the clone size; those that give it use once, few, many or a size class.

V gene,clone size,D gene,J gene,CDR3 protein,CDR3 DNA
TRBV7-3,-,TRBD2,TRBJ2-1,CASSGTPGLAGGSSYNEQFF,TGTGCCAGCAGCGGGACGCCGGGACTAGCGGGAGGGAGCTCCTACAATGAGCAGTTCTTC
TRBV9,-,-,TRBJ1-5,CASSAFGGNQPQHF,TGTGCCAGCAGCGCGTTCGGTGGCAATCAGCCCCAGCATTTT
TRBV7-8,-,-,TRBJ2-1,CASSFGEVRNEQFF,TGTGCCAGCAGCTTCGGAGAGGTCCGCAATGAGCAGTTCTTC
TRBV7-9,-,-,TRBJ2-3,CASSSEFDSTDTQYF,TGTGCCAGCAGCTCAGAATTTGATAGCACAGATACGCAGTATTTT
TRBV7-9,-,-,TRBJ2-1,CASSSPRTFNEQFF,TGTGCCAGCAGCTCTCCCAGGACATTCAATGAGCAGTTCTTC
TRBV3-1/TRBV3-2,-,TRBD2,TRBJ2-1,CASSIGRGDEQFF,TGTGCCAGCAGCATAGGGAGGGGTGATGAGCAGTTCTTC
TRBV28,-,TRBD1,TRBJ2-7,CASSLSLDRALRILSYEQYF,TGTGCCAGCAGTTTATCGCTGGACAGGGCGCTAAGGATCCTTAGCTACGAGCAGTACTTC
TRBV6-2/TRBV6-3,once,-,TRBJ2-7,CASSYGQGSYEQYF,TGTGCCAGCAGTTACGGTCAGGGGAGCTACGAGCAGTACTTC
TRBV28,-,-,TRBJ1-2,CASSLQGSYTF,TGTGCCAGCAGTTTACAGGGGAGCTACACCTTC
TRBV9,-,-,TRBJ1-3,CASSVAAGYGNTIYF,TGTGCCAGCAGCGTAGCTGCGGGCTATGGAAACACCATATATTTT
TRBV18,-,TRBD1,TRBJ1-2,CASSSGQGASGYTF,TGTGCCAGCTCATCGGGACAGGGGGCGTCTGGCTACACCTTC
TRBV28,-,-,TRBJ2-7,CASSNTGLFVEQYF,TGTGCCAGCAGTAACACGGGACTGTTCGTCGAGCAGTACTTC
TRBV7-2,-,-,TRBJ2-3,CASSFSQSTDTQYF,TGTGCCAGCAGCTTTTCCCAGAGCACAGATACGCAGTATTTT
TRBV2,-,TRBD1,TRBJ1-5,CASSDDLQGARQPQHF,TGTGCCAGCAGTGATGATCTACAGGGGGCTAGACAGCCCCAGCATTTT
TRBV9,-,TRBD1,TRBJ1-1,CASSRLDRATTEAFF,TGTGCCAGCAGCCGGCTGGACAGGGCAACCACTGAAGCTTTCTTT
TRBV18,-,TRBD2,TRBJ2-7,CASSGLAGSYEQYF,TGTGCCAGCTCAGGGCTAGCGGGATCCTACGAGCAGTACTTC
TRBV28,-,-,TRBJ1-1,CASSPFPTEAFF,TGTGCCAGCAGTCCCTTCCCCACTGAAGCTTTCTTT
TRBV9,-,-,TRBJ1-2,CASSPDGQYGYTF,TGTGCCAGCAGCCCGGACGGACAATATGGCTACACCTTC